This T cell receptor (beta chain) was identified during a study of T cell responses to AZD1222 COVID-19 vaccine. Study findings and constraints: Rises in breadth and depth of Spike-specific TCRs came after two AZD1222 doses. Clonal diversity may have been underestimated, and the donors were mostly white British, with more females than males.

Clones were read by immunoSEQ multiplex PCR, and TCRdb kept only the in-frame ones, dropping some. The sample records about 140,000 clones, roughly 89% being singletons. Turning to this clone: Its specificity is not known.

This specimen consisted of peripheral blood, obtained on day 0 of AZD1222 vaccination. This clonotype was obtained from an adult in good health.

CDR3 sequence reads: CASSPRDSGREQYF. For the CDR3, the DNA is TGTGCCAGCAGCCCCCGGGACTCGGGTCGGGAGCAGTACTTC. V and J are TRBV3-1 (or the pseudogene TRBV3-2) and TRBJ2-7, with a weak D call TRBD2 (6 bases). This CDR3 contains 14 residues. V lost 4 bases and J 7 bases, leaving 17 bases between the germline ends. Germline V gene sequence: CDR1 LGHDT, CDR2 YNNKEL (reference sequence).